The 5 T cell receptor beta chains below all came from one sample that was sequenced in a study of T cells in Graves' hyperthyroidism and ophthalmopathy. The investigators amplified TCR beta CDR3 regions from RNA transcripts. Researchers ran a first-round RT-PCR on the TCR CDR3 using the HTBI primer set. MiXCR, applied by TCRdb to the multiplex PCR reads, yields one record per CDR3 protein. There are about 350,000 distinct CDR3 sequences in the sample; approximately 13% occur only once, and around 23% lies in the top ten. Sequenced: blood. The source of these receptors is a woman younger than 45 with Graves' hyperthyroidism.

This clonotype was counted a few times. This chain connects TRBV7-3 to TRBJ2-3; 13 nucleotides align to TRBD2. Trimming removed 4 bases from V and 4 bases from J; junction bases left unmatched: 8. The CDR3 loop spans 17 amino acids. Germline CDR1 reads SGHTA; CDR2 reads FQGTGA. The CDR3 nucleotides are TGTGCCAGCAGCTCGGGACTAGCGGGACCCGGCGCAGATACGCAGTATTTT. It codes for CASSSGLAGPGADTQYF.

Many counts were recorded for this clonotype. The V gene is TRBV29-1, the J gene TRBJ1-1; D is perhaps TRBD1 (6 bases). The CDR3 sequence is 14 residues long. Germline-derived CDR1 and CDR2 are SQVTM and ANQGSEA. V lost 4 bases and J 4 bases, leaving 16 bases between the germline ends. The CDR3 DNA follows: TGCAGCGTTGGGGAGGGGGGCCAGGGCACTGAAGCTTTCTTT. This encodes CSVGEGGQGTEAFF.

There are a few counts of this clonotype. The rearrangement uses TRBV30 and TRBJ2-3; D is unresolved. Deletions cut 4 bases from V and 6 bases from J, with 8 bases between. Germline-derived CDR1 and CDR2 are GTSNPN and SVGIG (reference sequence). The CDR3 runs to 11 residues. The CDR3 DNA is TGTGCCTGGAACGGCGTGGATACGCAGTATTTT. It codes for CAWNGVDTQYF.

This clonotype was detected many times. The chain is built from TRBV2 and TRBJ2-1; D may be TRBD2 (6 bases). CDR1 and CDR2 from the germline V gene are SNHLY and FYNNEI. V was clipped by 7 bases and J by 3 bases, with 16 bases between them. This CDR3 is built from 15 residues. CDR3 in DNA: TGTGCCAGCATGGCCCGGGACTCGTACTACAATGAGCAGTTCTTC. Its protein is CASMARDSYYNEQFF.

The chain carries TRBV28 and TRBJ2-2; TRBD2 is a possible D gene (5 bases). V was cut by 4 bases and J by 4 bases, with 19 bases left in between. CDR1 MDHEN and CDR2 SYDVKM come from the germline V gene. This CDR3 comprises 17 residues. CDR3 coding DNA: TGTGCCAGCAGTTATGGGTTAAGCGGAGCAATCACCGGGGAGCTGTTTTTT. Translating gives CASSYGLSGAITGELFF.